This TCR beta chain was identified during a study of blood T cells in healthy people across ages. Regarding the study as a whole: Long-lived donors exceeded aged donors in naive CD4+ cells and diversity.

There were healthy Caucasian individuals from Russia, aged about 6 to 95, serving as donors. As regards this clonotype: Its target is unknown.

A second 7 to 11 cycle PCR used barcoded and J-beta primers. Using its own MiXCR run on the 5' RACE reads, TCRdb lists one record per CDR3 protein. The repertoire consists of more than 800,000 distinct CDR3 sequences, with 40% to 50% occurring once and the leading ten covering 15% to 20%. The origin of this receptor is a woman in her sixties or seventies in good health. Sequencing used blood.

The CDR3 region has the DNA TGTGCCAGCAGCCTTACTAGCGGGAGAACCCAATACAATGAGCAGTTCTTC. Translation gives CASSLTSGRTQYNEQFF. The chain is built from TRBV4-2 and TRBJ2-1; 11 bases fit TRBD2. In germline, CDR1 is LGHNA, CDR2 YNFKEQ. With 4 bases clipped from V and 4 bases from J, the junction kept 9 bases outside the gene matches. This CDR3 is 17 amino acids long.